The next 17 T cell receptor beta chains were all read from a single sample in a study of PD-1 blockade in classical Hodgkin lymphoma. Method: immunoSEQ multiplex PCR; TCRdb's copy keeps in-frame clones and lacks some. This sample has about 110,000 clones, with 80% to 90% found just once. Brentuximab vedotin exposure varied, and every patient relapsed after autologous stem cell transplantation. The specimen was peripheral blood mononuclear cells (PBMCs), collected before the second cycle of nivolumab. The receptor source for this set is a human donor with classical Hodgkin lymphoma.

This chain connects TRBV19 to TRBJ2-7; no clear D. CDR3 size: 13 residues. Germline V gives CDR1 LNHDA, CDR2 SQIVND (reference sequence). V lost 9 bases to trimming and J lost 7 bases, with 19 bases between them. This chain's CDR3 is CASWTPGAREQYF. CDR3 bases: TGTGCCAGCTGGACCCCTGGAGCTCGGGAGCAGTACTTC.

The chain is built from TRBV4-1 and TRBJ2-7; TRBD2 agrees at 10 bases. From germline, CDR1 is MGHRA and CDR2 YSYEKL. This CDR3 has 17 residues. Losses at the gene ends were 0 bases for V and 3 bases for J; bases not matched to a gene: 8. CDR3 in amino acids: CASSQEGRTSGYYEQYF. The CDR3 DNA reads as TGCGCCAGCAGCCAAGAAGGGAGGACTAGCGGTTACTACGAGCAGTACTTC.

This clone is a singleton in its sample. The chain uses TRBV19 and TRBJ2-5; D possibly uses TRBD1 or TRBD2 (5 bases each). In germline, CDR1 is LNHDA, CDR2 SQIVND (reference sequence). Trimming cost V 3 bases and J 2 bases, with 13 bases left between them. The CDR3 runs 15 residues. The CDR3 protein is CASSMKGRAQETQYF. The CDR3, as DNA: TGTGCCAGTAGTATGAAGGGGAGAGCTCAAGAGACCCAGTACTTC. Looking up the rest from reference TRBV19 and TRBJ2-5 gives the full variable domain: DGGITQSPKYLFRKEGQNVTLSCEQNLNHDAMYWYRQDPGQGLRLIYYSQIVNDFQKGDIAEGYSVSREKKESFPLTVTSAQKNPTAFYLCASSMKGRAQETQYFGPGTRLLVL.

V and J are TRBV28 and TRBJ1-5, with 8 bases lining up with TRBD1. The length of the CDR3 is 13 residues. Losses at the gene ends were 2 bases for V and 6 bases for J; bases not matched to a gene: 0. CDR1 and CDR2 (germline): MDHEN, SYDVKM. The CDR3 region is CASSLGQGQPQHF. CDR3 coding DNA: TGTGCCAGCAGTTTAGGACAGGGTCAGCCCCAGCATTTT.

CDR3 bases: TGTGCCAGCAGCACAGCCGGGACAGTCCGATATGGCTACACCTTC. Protein sequence: CASSTAGTVRYGYTF. V and J are TRBV5-6 and TRBJ1-2; TRBD1 agrees at 7 bases. Germline V gene lookup returns CDR1 SGHDT and CDR2 YYEEEE. CDR3 length equals 15 residues. V was pared by 4 bases and J by 5 bases, with 11 bases of the junction left unmatched.

The V call is TRBV28, the J call TRBJ1-3; possible D gene TRBD1, 5 bases. V lost 3 bases and J 1 base, leaving 13 bases between the germline ends. The CDR3 consists of 16 residues. CDR1 MDHEN and CDR2 SYDVKM come from the germline V gene. The chain's CDR3 is CASSFAGVSSGNTIYF. For the CDR3, the DNA is TGTGCCAGCAGTTTTGCGGGGGTCAGTTCTGGAAACACCATATATTTT.

This chain connects TRBV19 to TRBJ2-7; tentatively, D is TRBD1 (6 bases). The V gene lost 10 bases and the J gene lost 0 bases, with 13 bases spanning the gap. This CDR3 has 13 residues. Germline V gives CDR1 LNHDA, CDR2 SQIVND (reference sequence). Written as DNA, the CDR3 is TGTGCCACTGCGGACAGTTCCTCCTACGAGCAGTACTTC. Amino acid sequence: CATADSSSYEQYF.

This chain connects TRBV19 to TRBJ2-1; 12 bases fit TRBD2. Germline V gene lookup returns CDR1 LNHDA and CDR2 SQIVND (reference sequence). Trimming at V came to 4 bases and at J to 7 bases, leaving 14 bases not matched to a gene. The CDR3 runs 18 residues. The CDR3 DNA sequence: TGTGCCAGTAGTAGAACCGGACTAGCGGGGACGGGCTGGAATGAGCAGTTCTTC. Residues: CASSRTGLAGTGWNEQFF.

This chain uses TRBV5-1 with TRBJ1-1; D is uncertain. V was cut by 6 bases and J by 0 bases, with 9 bases left in between. The CDR3 runs to 13 residues. Germline V gene lookup returns CDR1 SGHRS and CDR2 YFSETQ. CDR3 in amino acids: CASMDLMNTEAFF. CDR3 nucleotides: TGCGCCAGCATGGATCTCATGAACACTGAAGCTTTCTTT.

The J gene is TRBJ1-4, the V gene TRBV18; perhaps TRBD1 as D (6 bases). V was clipped by 4 bases and J by 3 bases, with 9 bases between them. CDR3 size: 14 residues. Germline assignment: CDR1 KGHSH and CDR2 LQKENI. This chain's CDR3 is CASSQQGSNEKLFF. CDR3 DNA: TGTGCCAGCTCACAACAGGGTTCTAATGAAAAACTGTTTTTT.

The chain has TRBV7-6 and TRBJ1-1, with D unresolved. V was cut by 5 bases and J by 1 base, with 8 bases left in between. There are 13 residues in the CDR3. Germline V gene lookup returns CDR1 SGHVS and CDR2 FNYEAQ. The DNA for the CDR3 is TGTGCCAGCAGCCTAACAGAGAACACTGAAGCTTTCTTT. Translated: CASSLTENTEAFF.

This clone was seen a single time. This chain connects TRBV6-1 to TRBJ2-5, with D possibly TRBD2 on 6 matching bases. Germline lookup yields CDR1 MNHNS and CDR2 SASEGT. This CDR3 is built from 15 residues. With 4 bases removed from V and 2 bases from J, the gap between germline ends came to 14 bases. The CDR3 sequence is CASSGGETAQETQYF. The DNA of the CDR3 is TGTGCCAGCAGTGGGGGGGAGACAGCGCAAGAGACCCAGTACTTC.

The V gene is TRBV28, the J gene TRBJ2-7; no firm D call. The germline gives CDR1 MDHEN, CDR2 SYDVKM. The CDR3 covers 14 residues. V dropped 6 bases and J dropped 6 bases, with 18 bases sitting between them. This CDR3 reads CASRTLGRSGEQYF. CDR3 DNA: TGTGCCAGCAGAACACTCGGACGGTCCGGCGAGCAGTACTTC.

The chain carries TRBV29-1 and TRBJ1-1, with D perhaps matching TRBD1 (6 bases). V was clipped by 8 bases and J by 1 base, with 17 bases between them. This CDR3 has 14 amino acids. The germline CDR1 and CDR2 sequences are SQVTM and ANQGSEA. The CDR3, as DNA: TGCAGCATATTGGGGGGGCCCCCGAACACTGAAGCTTTCTTT. Encoded protein: CSILGGPPNTEAFF.

This chain uses TRBV19 with TRBJ2-3; D not resolved. CDR3 length: 14 amino acids. CDR1 and CDR2 (germline): LNHDA, SQIVND (reference sequence). Trimming stripped 2 bases from V and 0 bases from J, with 6 bases between. For the CDR3, the DNA is TGTGCCAGTAGTATACAAACTAGCACAGATACGCAGTATTTT. This codes for CASSIQTSTDTQYF.

This chain connects TRBV5-1 to TRBJ2-3; D is uncertain. In germline, CDR1 is SGHRS, CDR2 YFSETQ. CDR3 length: 14 amino acids. Trimming pared 0 bases from V and 6 bases from J, leaving 11 bases between. The DNA for the CDR3 is TGCGCCAGCAGCTTGGATAGTTTTCTTGATACGCAGTATTTT. Translated: CASSLDSFLDTQYF.

This clone was seen a few times. This chain uses TRBV7-8 with TRBJ1-5, with D uncertain. V lost 1 base and J lost 7, with 11 bases in between. CDR1 SGHVS and CDR2 FQNEAQ come from the germline V gene. The CDR3 runs to 14 residues. DNA of the CDR3: TGTGCCAGCAGCTTAGAGTTCCCGGACCAGCCCCAGCATTTT. The encoded protein is CASSLEFPDQPQHF.